This record looks at one T cell receptor beta chain sequence and its context. The antigen remains unidentified. These data are taken from a study of cytomegalovirus exposure and HLA in healthy donors. Study findings and constraints: Earlier analysis yielded a pattern in which most TCR beta V segments were productive about 90% or about 30% of the time.

Both 60 Vbeta primers and 13 Jbeta primers went into the PCR. Clones were read by immunoSEQ multiplex PCR, and TCRdb kept only the in-frame ones, dropping some. The profile shows more than 100,000 clones, over 65% of them singletons. This TCR came from a woman aged 40 to 50 in good health and CMV-seropositive. Sequenced: PBMCs.

CDR3 protein: CASSLTGGVTEAFF. In nucleotides, the CDR3 is TGTGCCAGCAGTTTGACAGGGGGAGTGACTGAAGCTTTCTTT. The genes are TRBV7-6 and TRBJ1-1; 9 nucleotides line up with TRBD1. Unmatched junction bases numbered 7, after V lost 6 bases and J lost 5 bases. Germline CDR1 SGHVS, CDR2 FNYEAQ. This CDR3 has 14 amino acids.